Listed below are T cell receptor beta chains from one sample, sequenced in a study of T cell repertoires in cytomegalovirus infection. No antigen is known for these receptors. TCRdb itself ran the reads through MiXCR, one entry per CDR3 protein. The table lists hundreds of thousands of distinct CDR3 sequences, 30% to 40% of them singletons. Sequenced material: cultured PBMCs, taken from culture after CMV antigen stimulation. These receptor sequences come from a human donor in good health (CMV status not recorded). Some clones in this sample may be carry-over from other donors' samples. Each CDR3 is given with its conserved first and last residue. The D gene is left open where the match is weak. Only some rows state a clone size, as once, few, many or a class for expanded clones.

clone_size | j_call | v_call | d_call | cdr3_aa | cdr3_nt
. | TRBJ1-1 | TRBV27 | . | CASSLSGAPLTNTEAFF | TGTGCCAGCAGTTTATCGGGGGCACCTTTGACGAACACTGAAGCTTTCTTT
. | TRBJ2-1 | TRBV18 | TRBD2 | CASSPPVLAGPQFF | TGTGCCAGCTCACCACCGGTACTAGCGGGCCCGCAGTTCTTC
. | TRBJ2-6 | TRBV5-1 | TRBD1 | CASSVGQGSSGANVLTF | TGCGCCAGCAGCGTGGGACAGGGGAGCTCTGGGGCCAACGTCCTGACTTTC
. | TRBJ1-2 | TRBV7-6 | . | CASSLAPGADGYTF | TGTGCCAGCAGCTTAGCTCCGGGGGCTGATGGCTACACCTTC
few | TRBJ1-4 | TRBV4-1 | . | CASSQEGSRQNEKLFF | TGCGCCAGCAGCCAAGAGGGAAGCAGACAGAATGAAAAACTGTTTTTT
. | TRBJ2-7 | TRBV2 | . | CASSEARSPQAWF | TGTGCCAGCAGTGAAGCGCGGTCCCCCCAGGCCTGGTTC
. | TRBJ2-1 | TRBV7-9 | TRBD1 | CASSSAGTGGNEQFF | TGTGCCAGCAGCTCCGCCGGGACAGGGGGCAATGAGCAGTTCTTC
few | TRBJ1-6 | TRBV12-3/TRBV12-4 | . | CASSLRMSSYNSPLHF | TGTGCCAGCAGTCTCCGTATGAGCTCCTATAATTCACCCCTCCACTTT
once | TRBJ1-1 | TRBV2 | . | CASSVTAVAFF | TGTGCCAGCAGTGTCACAGCGGTAGCTTTCTTT
few | TRBJ1-5 | TRBV15 | . | CATSRDRRYSNQPQHF | TGTGCCACCAGCAGAGATCGTCGGTATAGCAATCAGCCCCAGCATTTT
few | TRBJ2-7 | TRBV9 | . | CASSVEFGYEQYF | TGTGCCAGCAGCGTAGAGTTTGGATACGAGCAGTACTTC
. | TRBJ1-5 | TRBV19 | TRBD1 | CASNEGQGRYSNQPQHF | TGTGCCAGTAACGAGGGACAGGGGAGGTATAGCAATCAGCCCCAGCATTTT
. | TRBJ1-2 | TRBV10-3 | TRBD1 | CAISGQGNYGYTF | TGTGCCATCTCTGGACAGGGCAACTATGGCTACACCTTC
many | TRBJ1-2 | TRBV7-9 | . | CASSSLLEGGYTF | TGTGCCAGCAGCTCATTACTAGAGGGGGGCTACACCTTC
. | TRBJ1-4 | TRBV20-1 | . | CSAAPSALGEKLFF | TGCAGTGCTGCCCCCTCTGCTCTTGGGGAAAAACTGTTTTTT
few | TRBJ2-2 | TRBV11-2 | TRBD1 | CASSYLTGTDFTGELFF | TGTGCCAGCAGCTACTTAACCGGGACAGACTTCACCGGGGAGCTGTTTTTT
many | TRBJ1-5 | TRBV7-2 | . | CASSPEAGLQPQHF | TGTGCCAGCAGCCCAGAGGCAGGGCTTCAGCCCCAGCATTTT
few | TRBJ1-1 | TRBV12-3/TRBV12-4 | . | CASSLESGLNTEAFF | TGTGCCAGCAGTTTAGAATCCGGCCTGAACACTGAAGCTTTCTTT
few | TRBJ2-1 | TRBV27 | TRBD2 | CASSSPSGGISYNEQFF | TGTGCCAGCAGTTCACCAAGCGGGGGTATTTCCTACAATGAGCAGTTCTTC
few | TRBJ1-1 | TRBV7-9 | TRBD1 | CASRHGWDRVNTEAFF | TGTGCCAGCAGACACGGCTGGGACAGAGTGAACACTGAAGCTTTCTTT
few | TRBJ2-7 | TRBV4-1 | . | CASSQFRNYEQYF | TGCGCCAGCAGCCAATTCAGGAACTACGAGCAGTACTTC
few | TRBJ2-5 | TRBV6-1 | . | CASRKEGRPHQETQYF | TGTGCCAGCAGGAAGGAAGGACGCCCTCACCAAGAGACCCAGTACTTC
many | TRBJ1-2 | TRBV7-2 | TRBD1 | CASSQRQGRGNYGYTF | TGTGCCAGCAGCCAAAGACAGGGAAGGGGTAACTATGGCTACACCTTC
. | TRBJ1-1 | TRBV4-3 | TRBD1 | CASSQGRTGGLGAFF | TGCGCCAGCAGCCAAGGGAGGACAGGGGGGCTGGGAGCTTTCTTT
few | TRBJ1-1 | TRBV7-9 | . | CASRGMSEAFF | TGTGCCAGCAGAGGCATGTCTGAAGCTTTCTTT
. | TRBJ1-3 | TRBV14 | . | CASSRYGTRGNTIYF | TGTGCCAGCAGCCGGTACGGAACACGGGGAAACACCATATATTTT
. | TRBJ2-7 | TRBV6-1 | . | CASSPPPAARDEQYF | TGTGCCAGCAGCCCTCCCCCCGCAGCCCGGGACGAGCAGTACTTC
. | TRBJ2-5 | TRBV6-1 | . | CASTDSGRETQYF | TGTGCCAGCACAGACTCAGGAAGAGAGACCCAGTACTTC
. | TRBJ2-7 | TRBV6-2/TRBV6-3 | TRBD2 | CASSYSIAGGTGPYEQYF | TGTGCCAGCAGTTACTCGATAGCGGGAGGGACCGGACCCTACGAGCAGTACTTC
. | TRBJ1-1 | TRBV7-9 | . | CASTLRGGNTEAFF | TGTGCCAGCACCTTGAGGGGGGGAAACACTGAAGCTTTCTTT
. | TRBJ2-3 | TRBV7-2 | . | CASSLDVLDYTPYF | TGTGCCAGCAGCTTAGATGTACTAGATTATACGCCGTATTTT
once | TRBJ2-3 | TRBV24-1 | TRBD2 | CATSDGVSGGNTDTQYF | TGTGCCACCAGTGATGGGGTTAGCGGGGGGAACACAGATACGCAGTATTTT
. | TRBJ2-5 | TRBV7-7 | TRBD2 | CASSFSWTSQETQYF | TGTGCCAGCAGCTTTTCTTGGACTAGCCAAGAGACCCAGTACTTC
. | TRBJ1-1 | TRBV7-6 | . | CASSDDPGVQPDTEAFF | TGTGCCAGCAGCGACGACCCAGGGGTTCAACCGGACACTGAAGCTTTCTTT
. | TRBJ2-1 | TRBV11-2 | TRBD2 | CASSSGLAGLDEQFF | TGTGCCAGCAGCTCAGGACTAGCGGGATTGGATGAGCAGTTCTTC
few | TRBJ2-2 | TRBV28 | TRBD1 | CASSIQGASTGELFF | TGTGCCAGCAGTATTCAGGGGGCGAGCACCGGGGAGCTGTTTTTT
. | TRBJ2-3 | TRBV27 | . | CASSPGTFWRDTQYF | TGTGCCAGCAGTCCCGGGACATTCTGGAGGGATACGCAGTATTTT
many | TRBJ1-3 | TRBV7-2 | . | CASSLSLSGNTIYF | TGTGCCAGCAGCTTAAGTCTCTCTGGAAACACCATATATTTT
few | TRBJ1-2 | TRBV4-2 | . | CASSQEPAGGYTF | TGTGCCAGCAGCCAGGAACCCGCGGGTGGCTACACCTTC
few | TRBJ2-5 | TRBV7-7 | TRBD2 | CASSSQRGGETQYF | TGTGCCAGCAGCTCACAGCGGGGGGGAGAGACCCAGTACTTC
once | TRBJ1-4 | TRBV12-3/TRBV12-4 | . | CASSSHPREKLLF | TGTGCCAGCAGTTCCCACCCTAGGGAAAAACTGCTTTTT
. | TRBJ1-1 | TRBV10-3 | . | CAISESPGIGEAFF | TGTGCCATCAGTGAGTCGCCAGGGATCGGCGAAGCTTTCTTT
few | TRBJ2-7 | TRBV7-2 | . | CASSLGVGFDEQYF | TGTGCCAGCAGCTTGGGTGTCGGATTCGACGAGCAGTACTTC
few | TRBJ2-3 | TRBV10-3 | TRBD1 | CAISGPGQGANTQYF | TGTGCCATCAGTGGACCGGGACAGGGGGCGAATACGCAGTATTTT